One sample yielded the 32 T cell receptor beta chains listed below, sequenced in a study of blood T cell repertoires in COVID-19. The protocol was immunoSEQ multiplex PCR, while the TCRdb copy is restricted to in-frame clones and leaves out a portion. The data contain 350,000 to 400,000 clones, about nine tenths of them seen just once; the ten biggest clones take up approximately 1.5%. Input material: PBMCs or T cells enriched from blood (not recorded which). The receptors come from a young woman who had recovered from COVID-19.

The chain's CDR3 is CASSQGYRGHQPQHF. The CDR3, as DNA: TGTGCCAGCAGTCAGGGCTACAGGGGGCATCAGCCCCAGCATTTT. This chain joins TRBV6-5 and TRBJ1-5; 9 positions match TRBD1. V shed 5 bases and J 5 bases; nucleotides not matched to a gene: 7. CDR1 is MNHEY, CDR2 SVGAGI, per germline. The CDR3 loop spans 15 amino acids.

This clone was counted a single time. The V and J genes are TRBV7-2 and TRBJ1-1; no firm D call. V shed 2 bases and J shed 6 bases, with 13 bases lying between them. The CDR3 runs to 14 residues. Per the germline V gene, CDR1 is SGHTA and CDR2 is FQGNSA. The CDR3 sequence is CASSLIRMRSEAFF. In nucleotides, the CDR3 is TGTGCCAGCAGCTTAATTCGTATGAGGTCTGAAGCTTTCTTT.

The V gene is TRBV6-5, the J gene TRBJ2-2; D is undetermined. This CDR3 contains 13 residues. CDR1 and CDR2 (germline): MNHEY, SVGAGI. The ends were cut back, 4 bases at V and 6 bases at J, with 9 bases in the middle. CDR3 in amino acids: CASSSQIPGELFF. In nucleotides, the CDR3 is TGTGCCAGCAGTTCACAGATTCCCGGGGAGCTGTTTTTT.

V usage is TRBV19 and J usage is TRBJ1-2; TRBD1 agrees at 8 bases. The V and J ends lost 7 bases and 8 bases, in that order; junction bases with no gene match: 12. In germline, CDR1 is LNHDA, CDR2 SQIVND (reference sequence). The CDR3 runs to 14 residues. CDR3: CASILTGTGRGYTF. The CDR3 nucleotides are TGTGCCAGTATTTTAACCGGGACAGGCCGGGGCTACACCTTC.

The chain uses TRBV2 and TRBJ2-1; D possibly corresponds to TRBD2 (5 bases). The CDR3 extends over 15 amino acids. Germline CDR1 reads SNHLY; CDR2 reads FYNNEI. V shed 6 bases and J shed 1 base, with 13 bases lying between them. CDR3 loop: CASSVLGVSYNEQFF. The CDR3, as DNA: TGTGCCAGCAGCGTCCTCGGGGTTTCCTACAATGAGCAGTTCTTC.

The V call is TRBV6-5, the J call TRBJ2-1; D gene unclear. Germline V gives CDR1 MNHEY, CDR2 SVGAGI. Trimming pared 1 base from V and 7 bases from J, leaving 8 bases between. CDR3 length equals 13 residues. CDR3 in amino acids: CASSYLLINEQFF. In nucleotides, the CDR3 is TGTGCCAGCAGTTACTTGCTAATTAATGAGCAGTTCTTC.

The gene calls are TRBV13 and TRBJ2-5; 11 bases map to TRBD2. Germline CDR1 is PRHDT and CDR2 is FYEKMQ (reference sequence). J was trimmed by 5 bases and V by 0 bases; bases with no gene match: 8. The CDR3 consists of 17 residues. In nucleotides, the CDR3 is TGTGCCAGCAGCTTAGGAGTAGCGGGAGGGCCCACGGAGACCCAGTACTTC. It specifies CASSLGVAGGPTETQYF.

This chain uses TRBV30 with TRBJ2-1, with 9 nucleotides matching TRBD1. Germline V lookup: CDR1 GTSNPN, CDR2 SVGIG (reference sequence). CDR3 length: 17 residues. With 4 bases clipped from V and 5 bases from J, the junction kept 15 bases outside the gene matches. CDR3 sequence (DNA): TGTGCCTGGAATAAAGGTTACGGGACAGGGAGACACAATGAGCAGTTCTTC. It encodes CAWNKGYGTGRHNEQFF.

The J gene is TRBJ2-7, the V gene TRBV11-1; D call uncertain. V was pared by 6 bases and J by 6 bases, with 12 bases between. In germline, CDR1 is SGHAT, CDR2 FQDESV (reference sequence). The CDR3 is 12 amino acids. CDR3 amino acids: CASRRDIGEQYF. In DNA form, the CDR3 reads TGTGCCAGCAGACGCGACATAGGCGAGCAGTACTTC.

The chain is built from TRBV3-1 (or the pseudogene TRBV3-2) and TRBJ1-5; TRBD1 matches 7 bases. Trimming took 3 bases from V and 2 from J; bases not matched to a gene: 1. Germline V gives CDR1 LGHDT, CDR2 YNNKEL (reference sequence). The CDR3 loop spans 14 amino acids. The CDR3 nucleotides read TGTGCCAGCAGCCAGAGGGGGCGCAATCAGCCCCAGCATTTT. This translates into CASSQRGRNQPQHF.

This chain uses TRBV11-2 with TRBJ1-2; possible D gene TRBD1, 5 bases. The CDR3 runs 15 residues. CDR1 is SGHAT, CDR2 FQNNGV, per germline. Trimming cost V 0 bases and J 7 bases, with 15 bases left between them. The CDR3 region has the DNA TGTGCCAGCAGCTTAGATCGAACCCAGGGTGGTGGCTACACCTTC. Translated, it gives CASSLDRTQGGGYTF.

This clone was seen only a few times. The CDR3 DNA sequence: TGTGCCAGCAGCCCCCCCCAGATGAACACTGAAGCTTTCTTT. Translated: CASSPPQMNTEAFF. The chain recombines TRBV3-1 (or the pseudogene TRBV3-2) with TRBJ1-1, with D unresolved. The CDR3 consists of 14 residues. V was cut by 4 bases and J by 0 bases, with 9 bases left in between. From germline, CDR1 is LGHDT and CDR2 YNNKEL (reference sequence).

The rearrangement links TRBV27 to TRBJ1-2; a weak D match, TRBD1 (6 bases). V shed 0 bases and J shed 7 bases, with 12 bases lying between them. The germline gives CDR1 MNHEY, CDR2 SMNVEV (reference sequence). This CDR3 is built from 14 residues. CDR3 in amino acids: CASSLSGRGGGYTF. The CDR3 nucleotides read TGTGCCAGCAGTTTATCCGGCAGGGGTGGTGGCTACACCTTC.

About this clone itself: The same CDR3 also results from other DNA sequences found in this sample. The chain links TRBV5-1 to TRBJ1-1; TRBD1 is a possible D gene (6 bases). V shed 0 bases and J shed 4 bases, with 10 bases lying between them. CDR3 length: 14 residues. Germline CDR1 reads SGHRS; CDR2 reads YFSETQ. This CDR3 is CASSLGTGFTEAFF. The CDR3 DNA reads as TGCGCCAGCAGCTTGGGTACAGGGTTCACTGAAGCTTTCTTT.

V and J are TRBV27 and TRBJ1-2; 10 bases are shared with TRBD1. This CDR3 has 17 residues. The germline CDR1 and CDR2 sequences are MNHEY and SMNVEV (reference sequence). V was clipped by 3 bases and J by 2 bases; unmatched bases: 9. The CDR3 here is CASSFLGTGALNYGYTF. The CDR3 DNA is TGTGCCAGCAGTTTCCTCGGGACAGGGGCGCTAAACTATGGCTACACCTTC.

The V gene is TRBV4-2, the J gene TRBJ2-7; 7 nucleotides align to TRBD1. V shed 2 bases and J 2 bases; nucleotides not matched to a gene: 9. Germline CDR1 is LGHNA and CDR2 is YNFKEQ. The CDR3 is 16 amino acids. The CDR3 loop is CASSQQTGSRTYEQYF. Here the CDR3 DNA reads TGTGCCAGCAGCCAACAGACAGGGTCGAGGACCTACGAGCAGTACTTC.

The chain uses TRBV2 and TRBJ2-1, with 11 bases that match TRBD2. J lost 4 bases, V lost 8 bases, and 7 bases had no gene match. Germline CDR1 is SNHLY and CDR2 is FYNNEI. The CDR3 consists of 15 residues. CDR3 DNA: TGTGCCAGCCGGCTAGCGGGGGGAACTTACAATGAGCAGTTCTTC. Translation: CASRLAGGTYNEQFF.

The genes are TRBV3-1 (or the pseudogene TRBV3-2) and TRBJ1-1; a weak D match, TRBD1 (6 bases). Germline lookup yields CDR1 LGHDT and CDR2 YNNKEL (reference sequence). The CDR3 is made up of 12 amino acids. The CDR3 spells CATGTLNTEAFF. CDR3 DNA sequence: TGTGCAACCGGGACATTGAACACTGAAGCTTTCTTT.

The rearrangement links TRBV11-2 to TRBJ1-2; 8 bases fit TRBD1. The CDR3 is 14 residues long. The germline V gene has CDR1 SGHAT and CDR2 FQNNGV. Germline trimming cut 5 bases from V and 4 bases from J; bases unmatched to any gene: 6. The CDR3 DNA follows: TGTGCCAGCAGCCCCAACAGGGGGGCCTATGGCTACACCTTC. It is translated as CASSPNRGAYGYTF.

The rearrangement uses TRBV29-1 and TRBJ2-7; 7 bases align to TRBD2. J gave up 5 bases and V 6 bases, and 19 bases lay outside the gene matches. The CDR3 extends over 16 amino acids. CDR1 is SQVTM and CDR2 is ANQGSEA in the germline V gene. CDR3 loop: CSVVRDNRDAGDEQYF. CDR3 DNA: TGCAGCGTCGTAAGAGATAACCGGGACGCGGGAGACGAGCAGTACTTC.

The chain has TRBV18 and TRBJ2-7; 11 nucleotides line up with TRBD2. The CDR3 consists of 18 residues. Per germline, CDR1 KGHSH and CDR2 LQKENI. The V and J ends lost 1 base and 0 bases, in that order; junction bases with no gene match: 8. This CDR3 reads CASSPLAGGPPGSYEQYF. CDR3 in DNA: TGTGCCAGCTCACCACTAGCGGGAGGGCCTCCCGGCTCCTACGAGCAGTACTTC.

CDR3 protein: CASRRDLLEQYF. DNA for the CDR3: TGTGCCAGCAGGAGGGATCTTCTGGAGCAGTACTTC. V usage is TRBV12-3 or TRBV12-4 and J usage is TRBJ2-7; tentative D call: TRBD2 (5 bases). V was pared by 6 bases and J by 7 bases, with 13 bases between. The CDR3 totals 12 residues.

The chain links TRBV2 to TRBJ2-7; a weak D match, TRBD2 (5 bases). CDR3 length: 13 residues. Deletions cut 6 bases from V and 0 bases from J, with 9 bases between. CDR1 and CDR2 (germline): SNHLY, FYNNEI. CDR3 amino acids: CASSYGISYEQYF. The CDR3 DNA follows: TGTGCCAGCAGCTACGGGATCTCCTACGAGCAGTACTTC.

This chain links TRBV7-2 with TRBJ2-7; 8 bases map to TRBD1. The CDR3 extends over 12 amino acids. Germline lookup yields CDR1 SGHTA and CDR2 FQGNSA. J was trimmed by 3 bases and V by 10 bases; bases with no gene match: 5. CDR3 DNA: TGTGCCACAGGACAGGGACTCTACGAGCAGTACTTC. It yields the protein CATGQGLYEQYF.

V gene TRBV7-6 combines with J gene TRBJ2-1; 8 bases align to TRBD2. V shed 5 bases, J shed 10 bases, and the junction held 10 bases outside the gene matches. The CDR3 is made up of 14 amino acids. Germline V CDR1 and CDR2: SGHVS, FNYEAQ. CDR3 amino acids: CASSPTSGGGEQFF. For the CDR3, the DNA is TGTGCCAGCAGCCCCACCTCCGGGGGGGGCGAGCAGTTCTTC.

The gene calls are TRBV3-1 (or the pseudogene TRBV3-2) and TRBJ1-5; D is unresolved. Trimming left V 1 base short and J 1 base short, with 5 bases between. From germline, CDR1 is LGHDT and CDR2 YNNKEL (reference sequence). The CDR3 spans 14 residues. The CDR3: CASSQGLSNQPQHF. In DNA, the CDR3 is TGTGCCAGCAGCCAAGGTCTCAGCAATCAGCCCCAGCATTTT.

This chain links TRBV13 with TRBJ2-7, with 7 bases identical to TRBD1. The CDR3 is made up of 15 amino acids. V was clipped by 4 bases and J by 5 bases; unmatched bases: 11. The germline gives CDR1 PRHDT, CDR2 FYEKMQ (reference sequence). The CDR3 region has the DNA TGTGCCAGCAGCTCCCGCCGGGACAGTGCGGACGAGCAGTACTTC. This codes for CASSSRRDSADEQYF.

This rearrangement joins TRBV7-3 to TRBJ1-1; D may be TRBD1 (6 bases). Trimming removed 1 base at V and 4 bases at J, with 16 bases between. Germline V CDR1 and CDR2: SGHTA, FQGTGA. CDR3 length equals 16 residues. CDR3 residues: CASSLKGQIQGTEAFF. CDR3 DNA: TGTGCCAGCAGCTTAAAAGGACAGATCCAGGGCACTGAAGCTTTCTTT.

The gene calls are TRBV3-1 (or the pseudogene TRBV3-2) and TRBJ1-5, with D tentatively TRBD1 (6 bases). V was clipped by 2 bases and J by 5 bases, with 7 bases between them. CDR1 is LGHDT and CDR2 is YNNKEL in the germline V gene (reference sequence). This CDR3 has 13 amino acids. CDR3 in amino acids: CASSQNRDQPQHF. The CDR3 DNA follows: TGTGCCAGCAGCCAAAACAGGGATCAGCCCCAGCATTTT.

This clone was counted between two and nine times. The CDR3 DNA reads TGTGCCACCAGTGACCACGGGACAGGTTCAGAGACCCAGTACTTC. This gives the protein CATSDHGTGSETQYF. The V and J genes are TRBV24-1 and TRBJ2-5; 8 nucleotides line up with TRBD1. Germline CDR1 KGHDR, CDR2 SFDVKD. There are 15 residues in the CDR3. The V segment lost 4 bases and the J segment 4 bases; nucleotides outside the gene matches: 7.

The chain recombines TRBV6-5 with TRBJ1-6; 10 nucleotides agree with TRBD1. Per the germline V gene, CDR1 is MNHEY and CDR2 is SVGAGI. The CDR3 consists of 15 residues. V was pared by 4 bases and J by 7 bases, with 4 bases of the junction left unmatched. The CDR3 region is CASSSRGQGNSPLHF. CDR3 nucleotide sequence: TGTGCCAGCAGTTCCCGGGGACAGGGGAATTCACCCCTCCACTTT.

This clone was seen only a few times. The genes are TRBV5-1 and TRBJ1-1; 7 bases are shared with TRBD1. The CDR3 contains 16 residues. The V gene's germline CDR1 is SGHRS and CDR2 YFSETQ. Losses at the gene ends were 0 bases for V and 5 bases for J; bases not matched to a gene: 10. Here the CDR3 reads CASSLGLTGRKTEAFF. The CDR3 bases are TGCGCCAGCAGCTTGGGCCTGACAGGGAGGAAAACTGAAGCTTTCTTT.